This TCR beta chain was identified during a study of CD8 T cells in Susac syndrome. TCR beta from blood CD8+ and CD4+ T cells was sequenced. Study results and limitations: The CD4+ T cell repertoires that were profiled in Susac syndrome showed no clonal expansion.

Details on this clonotype: The antigen remains unidentified.

When the RNA was reverse transcribed, random hexamers were used with an input of about 0.45 to 1 ug. In TCRdb, the immunoSEQ multiplex PCR reads were re-called with MiXCR into one record per CDR3 protein. Of about 94,000 distinct CDR3 sequences in the sample, 85% to 95% are singletons; the top ten hold less than 0.4%. From germline, CDR1 is SNHLY and CDR2 FYNNEI. The CDR3 extends over 13 amino acids. Trimming stripped 7 bases from V and 5 bases from J, with 14 bases between. The chain combines TRBV2 with TRBJ2-5, with D possibly matching TRBD1 (6 bases). This TCR derives from a human donor with Susac syndrome. The material sequenced was CD4+ T cells from PBMCs. The chain's CDR3 is CASTSSRGETQYF. The CDR3 DNA reads TGTGCCAGCACGTCAAGCAGGGGTGAGACCCAGTACTTC.